This T cell receptor (beta chain) appears in the sequencing data of a study of post-analysis software for immune sequencing data. Study overall: Recorded subtypes: relapsing-remitting, secondary progressive, progressive-relapsing; some patients unannotated. Overall study results and limits: Controls significantly exceeded multiple sclerosis patients in normalized Chao1 diversity. Five or six TRBV segments (TRBV5-6, TRBV5-1 and TRBV20-1 among them) occurred more frequently in patients than in controls.

Turning to this clonotype: The antigen is undetermined.

With 5 bases clipped from V and 4 bases from J, the junction kept 13 bases outside the gene matches. This CDR3 has 16 residues. Unique molecular identifiers were carried by the TCR beta cDNA libraries. T cells numbering roughly 0.95 to 11 million gave rise to about 490,000 cDNA molecules. TCRdb re-called the PCR reads with MiXCR, one entry per CDR3 protein. The repertoire holds about 620,000 distinct CDR3 sequences, with 40% to 50% as singletons. Sequenced: blood. V is TRBV12-3 or TRBV12-4 and J is TRBJ1-2, with 7 bases lining up with TRBD1. The TCR comes from a girl between 10 and 17 years old with multiple sclerosis. The CDR3 loop reads CASSPRTGPYPYGYTF. CDR3 DNA: TGTGCCAGCAGTCCGCGGACAGGCCCCTACCCCTATGGCTACACCTTC.